A single sample gave rise to the 21 T cell receptor beta chains below, sequenced in a study of blood T cell repertoires in COVID-19. Some clones are missing from TCRdb's copy, which holds only in-frame ones; the method was immunoSEQ multiplex PCR. Among about 110,000 clones listed, roughly 88% were seen once. Specimen: peripheral blood. The receptors come from a woman aged 50 to 60 with active or convalescent COVID-19.

The chain combines TRBV7-2 with TRBJ2-7; the match to TRBD2 covers 12 bases. This CDR3 region has 18 residues. Trimming cost V 1 base and J 6 bases; bases outside gene matches: 13. Germline values: CDR1 SGHTA, CDR2 FQGNSA. CDR3 coding DNA: TGTGCCAGCAGCTTAGTGGCTTCTAGCGGGAGGGGGGTGTCCGAGCAGTACTTC. Translation: CASSLVASSGRGVSEQYF. Filled out from reference TRBV7-2 and TRBJ2-7, the complete variable domain reads GAGVSQSPSNKVTEKGKDVELRCDPISGHTALYWYRQSLGQGLEFLIYFQGNSAPDKSGLPSDRFSAERTGGSVSTLTIQRTQQEDSAVYLCASSLVASSGRGVSEQYFGPGTRLTVT.

The chain recombines TRBV19 with TRBJ1-1; unclear D gene. The CDR3 runs 14 residues. In germline, CDR1 is LNHDA, CDR2 SQIVND (reference sequence). V was trimmed by 2 bases and J by 2 bases, leaving 9 bases between them. CDR3 amino acids: CASSISPYNTEAFF. CDR3 sequence (DNA): TGTGCCAGTAGTATAAGCCCTTATAACACTGAAGCTTTCTTT.

The V and J genes are TRBV4-1 and TRBJ2-1; tentatively, D is TRBD1 (6 bases). In germline, CDR1 is MGHRA, CDR2 YSYEKL. The CDR3 is 14 residues long. The V end lost 4 bases, the J end lost 15 bases, and 22 bases lay between the germline ends. Here the CDR3 DNA reads TGCGCCAGCAGCCCATCTAGGGGGTTGCAAATCCGGTTCTTC. Translating it yields CASSPSRGLQIRFF.

This clone appeared a single time. The rearrangement uses TRBV3-1 (or the pseudogene TRBV3-2) and TRBJ1-1, with D unresolved. The CDR3 length is 14 residues. V was clipped by 1 base and J by 6 bases, with 12 bases between them. CDR1 is LGHDT, CDR2 YNNKEL, per germline (reference sequence). CDR3 amino acids: CASSQVEARAEAFF. The DNA for the CDR3 is TGTGCCAGCAGCCAAGTTGAGGCCCGCGCTGAAGCTTTCTTT.

The V and J genes are TRBV7-9 and TRBJ2-1; 7 positions agree with TRBD2. Germline values: CDR1 SEHNR, CDR2 FQNEAQ (reference sequence). CDR3 length equals 15 residues. The J segment lost 6 bases and the V segment lost 5 bases, leaving 10 bases of the junction unmatched. Here the CDR3 reads CASSAGEAAGNEQFF. The CDR3, as DNA: TGTGCCAGCAGCGCGGGGGAGGCGGCCGGCAATGAGCAGTTCTTC.

The gene calls are TRBV2 and TRBJ2-1; TRBD2 matches at 8 bases. Germline CDR1 and CDR2: SNHLY and FYNNEI. The CDR3 is 15 residues long. With 6 bases clipped from V and 2 bases from J, the junction kept 6 bases outside the gene matches. The CDR3 DNA follows: TGTGCCAGCAGGGAGGGACTAGAGCCCTACAATGAGCAGTTCTTC. Protein: CASREGLEPYNEQFF.

CDR3 coding DNA: TGTGCCAGCAGCGTAGGAGGGGACAGGCCCACAGATACGCAGTATTTT. Its translation is CASSVGGDRPTDTQYF. The chain joins TRBV9 to TRBJ2-3; 8 bases are a match to TRBD1. The V segment lost 0 bases and the J segment 2 bases; nucleotides outside the gene matches: 5. Germline CDR1 SGDLS, CDR2 YYNGEE. The CDR3 runs 16 residues.

J is TRBJ2-1 and V is TRBV7-9, with TRBD1 matching over 7 bases. This CDR3 spans 15 amino acids. J lost 4 bases, V lost 2 bases, and 5 bases had no gene match. Per germline, CDR1 SEHNR and CDR2 FQNEAQ (reference sequence). The CDR3 reads CASSLTGQIYNEQFF. The DNA of the CDR3 is TGTGCCAGCAGCTTAACGGGACAGATATACAATGAGCAGTTCTTC.

The chain couples TRBV7-2 to TRBJ1-4; 7 nucleotides align to TRBD1. The germline gives CDR1 SGHTA, CDR2 FQGNSA. The CDR3 runs 16 residues. V shed 6 bases and J 0 bases; nucleotides not matched to a gene: 7. CDR3 bases: TGTGCCAGCAGAAAAACAGGGGTTGCAACTAATGAAAAACTGTTTTTT. Residues: CASRKTGVATNEKLFF. The whole variable domain, filled in from reference TRBV7-2 and TRBJ1-4, reads GAGVSQSPSNKVTEKGKDVELRCDPISGHTALYWYRQSLGQGLEFLIYFQGNSAPDKSGLPSDRFSAERTGGSVSTLTIQRTQQEDSAVYLCASRKTGVATNEKLFFGSGTQLSVL.

The chain is built from TRBV19 and TRBJ1-4; 7 bases agree with TRBD1. The CDR3 extends over 14 amino acids. From germline, CDR1 is LNHDA and CDR2 SQIVND (reference sequence). The V segment lost 6 bases and the J segment 4 bases; nucleotides outside the gene matches: 5. In DNA form, the CDR3 reads TGTGCCAGTAGATTGGGACAGATTAATGAAAAACTGTTTTTT. Its translation is CASRLGQINEKLFF.

The chain employs TRBV28 and TRBJ2-3; D is ambiguous. This CDR3 has 15 amino acids. Germline-derived CDR1 and CDR2 are MDHEN and SYDVKM. The germline V and J ends were trimmed by 7 bases and 0 bases, with 14 bases remaining between them. The CDR3: CASTFDLSSTDTQYF. The CDR3 DNA is TGTGCCAGCACTTTCGACTTGTCTAGCACAGATACGCAGTATTTT.

The CDR3 loop is CASSQVEGDSNQPQHF. The CDR3 DNA is TGTGCCAGCAGCCAAGTTGAAGGGGACTCCAATCAGCCCCAGCATTTT. J is TRBJ1-5 and V is TRBV4-2, with D possibly being TRBD1 (5 bases). The CDR3 length is 16 residues. The V gene lost 1 base and the J gene lost 3 bases, with 13 bases spanning the gap. Germline assignment: CDR1 LGHNA and CDR2 YNFKEQ.

This chain uses TRBV7-2 with TRBJ1-2; 8 bases are shared with TRBD1. Germline values: CDR1 SGHTA, CDR2 FQGNSA. This CDR3 is built from 15 residues. J lost 7 bases, V lost 0 bases, and 7 bases had no gene match. CDR3 coding DNA: TGTGCCAGCAGCTTAGCTTCCGGACAGGGATCTGGCTACACCTTC. Encoded protein: CASSLASGQGSGYTF.

V and J are TRBV28 and TRBJ2-7; TRBD2 is a possible D gene (5 bases). Germline CDR1 reads MDHEN; CDR2 reads SYDVKM. Trimming stripped 6 bases from V and 0 bases from J, with 12 bases between. The CDR3 has 14 residues. This CDR3 is CASSPMGSSYEQYF. The CDR3 bases are TGTGCCAGCAGCCCTATGGGGAGCTCCTACGAGCAGTACTTC. Based on the CDR3 plus reference TRBV28 and TRBJ2-7, the full variable domain is DVKVTQSSRYLVKRTGEKVFLECVQDMDHENMFWYRQDPGLGLRLIYFSYDVKMKEKGDIPEGYSVSREKKERFSLILESASTNQTSMYLCASSPMGSSYEQYFGPGTRLTVT.

The J gene is TRBJ1-6, the V gene TRBV27; 7 nucleotides agree with TRBD1. With V trimmed by 4 bases and J by 8 bases, 8 bases remained unmatched. Per the germline V gene, CDR1 is MNHEY and CDR2 is SMNVEV (reference sequence). This CDR3 is built from 15 residues. CDR3: CASSSRQGTDSPLHF. The CDR3, as DNA: TGTGCCAGCAGTTCCCGACAGGGTACGGATTCACCCCTCCACTTT.

The chain has TRBV18 and TRBJ2-2, with TRBD2 as a possible D gene (5 bases). Germline assignment: CDR1 KGHSH and CDR2 LQKENI. The ends were cut back, 6 bases at V and 4 bases at J, with 12 bases in the middle. This CDR3 is built from 14 residues. The CDR3 DNA is TGTGCCAGCTCGAGGGCTCGGAGCACCGGGGAGCTGTTTTTT. This codes for CASSRARSTGELFF.

The CDR3 nucleotides are TGTGCCAGCAGTGACAGGGGTCTAAGGACTGAAGCTTTCTTT. Translated, it gives CASSDRGLRTEAFF. The rearrangement joins TRBV28 to TRBJ1-1; TRBD1 matches 8 bases. The CDR3 is 14 residues long. Germline CDR1 reads MDHEN; CDR2 reads SYDVKM. The V gene end was trimmed by 5 bases and the J gene end by 5 bases; junction bases not matched to a gene: 7.

The chain couples TRBV21-1 to TRBJ1-1. TRBV21-1 is termed a pseudogene. The CDR3 runs 14 residues. CDR3 DNA: TGTGCCAGCAGCAGCCCACACGGAGGCACTGAAGCTTTCTTT. Its translation is CASSSPHGGTEAFF.

V usage is TRBV10-3 and J usage is TRBJ2-5, with TRBD2 identical over 12 bases. The CDR3 consists of 14 residues. The germline V gene has CDR1 ENHRY and CDR2 SYGVKD. The trim removed 6 bases at V and 9 bases at J, leaving 8 bases unmatched. The CDR3 bases are TGTGCCATCAGCCGACTAGCGGGAGCAAGGGCCCAGTACTTC. Translating it yields CAISRLAGARAQYF.

The rearrangement uses TRBV5-6 and TRBJ2-5; 8 nucleotides line up with TRBD1. Germline-derived CDR1 and CDR2 are SGHDT and YYEEEE. There are 15 residues in the CDR3. The V and J ends lost 1 base and 4 bases, in that order; junction bases with no gene match: 6. The CDR3 DNA is TGTGCCAGCAGCTTGCCCTCAGGGGGCGGAGAGACCCAGTACTTC. It codes for CASSLPSGGGETQYF.

A single count supports this clone. J is TRBJ2-1 and V is TRBV4-1, with 11 bases identical to TRBD2. The CDR3 is made up of 18 amino acids. Germline V gene lookup returns CDR1 MGHRA and CDR2 YSYEKL. V shed 3 bases and J 9 bases; nucleotides not matched to a gene: 16. In DNA form, the CDR3 reads TGCGCCAGCAGCCACCAACAACCCACTAGCGGGAGTCGTAGTGAGCAGTTCTTC. Translation gives CASSHQQPTSGSRSEQFF.